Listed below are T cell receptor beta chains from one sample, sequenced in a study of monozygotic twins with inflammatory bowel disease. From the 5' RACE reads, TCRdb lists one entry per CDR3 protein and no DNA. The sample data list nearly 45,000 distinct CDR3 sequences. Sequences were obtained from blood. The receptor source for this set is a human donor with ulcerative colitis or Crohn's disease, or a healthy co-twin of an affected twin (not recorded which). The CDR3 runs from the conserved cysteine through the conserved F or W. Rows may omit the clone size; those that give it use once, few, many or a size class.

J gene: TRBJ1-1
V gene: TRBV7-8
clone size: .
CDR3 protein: CASSLAPRDTEAFF

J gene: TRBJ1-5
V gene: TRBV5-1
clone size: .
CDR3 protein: CASSPGGGKDQPQHF

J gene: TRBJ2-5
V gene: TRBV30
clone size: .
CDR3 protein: CAWSVLAVETQYF

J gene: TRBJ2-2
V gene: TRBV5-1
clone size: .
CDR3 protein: CASSLGQSTGELFF

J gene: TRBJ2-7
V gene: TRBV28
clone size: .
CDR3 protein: CASTGAEVSYEQYF

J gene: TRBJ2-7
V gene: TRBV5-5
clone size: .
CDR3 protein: CASSRPRDRGRTEQYF

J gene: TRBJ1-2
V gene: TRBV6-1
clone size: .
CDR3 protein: CASSEGGVGYTF

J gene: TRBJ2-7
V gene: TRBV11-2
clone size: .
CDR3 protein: CASSLGFKGRGPFYEQYF

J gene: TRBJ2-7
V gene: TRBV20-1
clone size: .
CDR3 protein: CSARPRDGPYEQYF

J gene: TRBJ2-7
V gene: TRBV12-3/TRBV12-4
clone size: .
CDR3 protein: CASSLGGGLEQYF

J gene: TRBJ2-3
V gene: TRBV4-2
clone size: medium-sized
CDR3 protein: CASSQLTTPTDTQYF

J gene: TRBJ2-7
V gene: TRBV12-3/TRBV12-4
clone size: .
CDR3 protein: CASSAGGAYEQYF

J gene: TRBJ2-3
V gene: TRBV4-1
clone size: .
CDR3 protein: CASSHIDRGYTDTQYF

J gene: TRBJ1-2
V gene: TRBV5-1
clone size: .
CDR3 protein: CASSFRSGGNYGYTF

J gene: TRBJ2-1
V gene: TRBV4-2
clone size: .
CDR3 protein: CASSPGTGGINEQFF

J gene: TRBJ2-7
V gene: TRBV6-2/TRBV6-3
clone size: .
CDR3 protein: CASSYRVEQYF

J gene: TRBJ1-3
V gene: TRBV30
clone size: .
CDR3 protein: CASTESIGNTIYF

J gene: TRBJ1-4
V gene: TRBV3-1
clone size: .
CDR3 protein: CASSRLGQGRKLFF

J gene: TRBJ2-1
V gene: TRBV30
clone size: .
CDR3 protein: CAWAQDHEQFF

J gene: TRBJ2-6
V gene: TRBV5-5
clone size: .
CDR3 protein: CASSLGGTGANVLTF

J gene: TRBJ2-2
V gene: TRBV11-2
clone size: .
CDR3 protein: CASSLVRANTGELFF

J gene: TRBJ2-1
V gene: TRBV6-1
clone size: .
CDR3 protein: CASSEALAEVWNEQFF

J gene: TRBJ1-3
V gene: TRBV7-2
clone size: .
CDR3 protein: CASSLAAGSGNTIYF

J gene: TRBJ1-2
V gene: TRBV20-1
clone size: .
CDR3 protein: CSARDRFIDGYTF

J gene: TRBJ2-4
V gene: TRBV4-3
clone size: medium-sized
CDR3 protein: CASSQDLQQKNIQYF

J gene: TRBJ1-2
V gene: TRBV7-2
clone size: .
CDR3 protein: CASRRPGQGGGIGGYTF

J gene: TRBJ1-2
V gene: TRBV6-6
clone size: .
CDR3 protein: CASRDTGGGYTF

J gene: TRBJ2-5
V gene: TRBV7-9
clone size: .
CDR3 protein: CASSLVSPQETQYF

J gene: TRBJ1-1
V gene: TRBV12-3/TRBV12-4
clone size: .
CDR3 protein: CASRSQGAYTEAFF

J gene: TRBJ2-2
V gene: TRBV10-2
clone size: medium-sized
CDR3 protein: CASSGSYGELFF

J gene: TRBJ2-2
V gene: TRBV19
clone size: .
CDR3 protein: CASSERGTVRGTGELFF

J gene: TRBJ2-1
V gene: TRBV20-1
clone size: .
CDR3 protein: CSAAGDPFTEQFF

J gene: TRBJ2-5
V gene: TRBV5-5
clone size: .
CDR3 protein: CASSFVGGSGETQYF

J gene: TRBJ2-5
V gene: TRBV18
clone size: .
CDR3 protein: CASSPPLGRASQYF

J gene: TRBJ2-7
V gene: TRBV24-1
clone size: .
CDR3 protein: CATSDTTGTSLYEQYF

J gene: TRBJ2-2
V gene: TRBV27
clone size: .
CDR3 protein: CASSPGLAGEFGELFF

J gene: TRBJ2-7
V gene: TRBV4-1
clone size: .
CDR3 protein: CASSLAGTLPWEQYF

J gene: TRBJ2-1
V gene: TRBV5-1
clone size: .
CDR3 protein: CASSLGQGGNEQFF

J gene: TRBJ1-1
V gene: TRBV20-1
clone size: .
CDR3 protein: CSAKITGGQGRSKAFF

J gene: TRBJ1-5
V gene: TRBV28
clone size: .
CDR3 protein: CASSPHGSQPQHF

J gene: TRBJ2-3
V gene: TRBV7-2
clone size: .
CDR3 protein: CASSYRESTDTQYF

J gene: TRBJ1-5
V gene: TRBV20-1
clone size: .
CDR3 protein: CSARTQGNPNSNQPQHF

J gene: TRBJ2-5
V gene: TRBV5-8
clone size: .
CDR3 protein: CASSLGLAEQETQYF

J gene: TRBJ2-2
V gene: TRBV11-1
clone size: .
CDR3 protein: CASRPHPGTKSLSNTGELFF

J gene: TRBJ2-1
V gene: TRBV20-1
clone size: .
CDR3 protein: CSAREGTPLNNEQFF

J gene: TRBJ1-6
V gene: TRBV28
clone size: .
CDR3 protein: CASRAQQGGNSPLHF

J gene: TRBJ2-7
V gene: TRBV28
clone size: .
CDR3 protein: CASSSTSGSRYEQYF

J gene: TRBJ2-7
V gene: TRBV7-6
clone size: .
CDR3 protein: CASSPQSGHSYEQYF

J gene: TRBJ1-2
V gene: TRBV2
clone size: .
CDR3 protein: CASNDGEWYGYTF

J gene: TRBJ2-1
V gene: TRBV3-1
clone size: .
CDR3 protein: CASSQAPTPYNEQFF

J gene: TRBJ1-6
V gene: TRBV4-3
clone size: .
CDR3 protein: CASSQDERNSPLHF

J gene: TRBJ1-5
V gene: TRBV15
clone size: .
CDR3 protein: CATSSFGAGNQPQHF